Listed here is a single T cell receptor beta chain. What it recognizes is unknown. This entry comes from a study of T cell responses to AZD1222 COVID-19 vaccine. Study background: Second-dose timings of about 4 or about 12 weeks were pooled.

Only in-frame clones appear in the TCRdb table, and some are missing; sequencing was by immunoSEQ multiplex PCR. This table has about 140,000 clones, around 89% appearing once. Study results and limitations: Most donors were white British and more were female, and clonal diversity was possibly underestimated. With dominance at 160-218 and 743-854, vaccine-associated CD4 TCRs spanned spike.

The TCR originated in an adult in good health. Source: peripheral blood, taken on day 0 of AZD1222 vaccination.

CDR3 nucleotide sequence: TGTGCCAGCACTAAAAACTCTGGAAACACCATATATTTT. It translates to CASTKNSGNTIYF. J is TRBJ1-3 and V is TRBV11-3; D uncertain. The V end lost 7 bases, the J end lost 0 bases, and 7 bases lay between the germline ends. The CDR3 loop spans 13 amino acids. Germline V gene sequence: CDR1 SGHNT, CDR2 YENEEA.